Detailed here is one T cell receptor (beta chain). Its antigen is undetermined. The V gene lost 0 bases and the J gene lost 6 bases, with 13 bases spanning the gap. CDR1 and CDR2 (germline): LNHNV, YYDKDF (reference sequence). This CDR3 has 15 amino acids. A few pembrolizumab responders had their TCRs sequenced. The data derive from a study of PD-1 blockade in mismatch repair-deficient tumors. Study-wide context: All were previously treated, progressing patients with about 11 mismatch repair-deficient cancer types.

Using immunoSEQ multiplex PCR, the repertoire was profiled, and TCRdb retains in-frame clones only, with some absent. The table shows around 120,000 clones, with around nine tenths occurring only once. Study-level points and caveats: Tumor-resident clones, often absent from pretreatment blood, expanded after pembrolizumab and then contracted.

The genes are TRBV15 and TRBJ2-3, with D maybe TRBD1 (5 bases). The sample in question was peripheral blood, obtained 70 to 73 weeks after starting pembrolizumab. This TCR derives from an adult with mismatch repair-deficient cancer. The CDR3 sequence is CATSRDPARGDTQYF. CDR3 DNA: TGTGCCACCAGCAGAGATCCGGCAAGGGGTGATACGCAGTATTTT.